The entry that follows covers one T cell receptor (beta chain) sequence. This entry belongs to a study of early T cells in non-severe SARS-CoV-2 infection. Unique molecular identifiers (one per individual cDNA molecule) were attached. In TCRdb, the 5' RACE reads were re-called with MiXCR into one record per CDR3 protein. The sample has 50,000 to 60,000 distinct CDR3 sequences; 11% are singletons. J lost 10 bases, V lost 0 bases, and 8 bases had no gene match. Germline assignment: CDR1 LGHNA and CDR2 YNFKEQ. This CDR3 has 14 amino acids. The specimen was whole blood. The J gene is TRBJ1-2, the V gene TRBV4-2; 7 bases line up with TRBD1. This TCR came from an adult who was a healthcare worker with PCR-confirmed SARS-CoV-2 infection or an uninfected control (not recorded which). The CDR3 sequence is CASSQDRGDRVYTF. DNA for the CDR3: TGTGCCAGCAGCCAAGATAGGGGAGACAGGGTCTACACCTTC.